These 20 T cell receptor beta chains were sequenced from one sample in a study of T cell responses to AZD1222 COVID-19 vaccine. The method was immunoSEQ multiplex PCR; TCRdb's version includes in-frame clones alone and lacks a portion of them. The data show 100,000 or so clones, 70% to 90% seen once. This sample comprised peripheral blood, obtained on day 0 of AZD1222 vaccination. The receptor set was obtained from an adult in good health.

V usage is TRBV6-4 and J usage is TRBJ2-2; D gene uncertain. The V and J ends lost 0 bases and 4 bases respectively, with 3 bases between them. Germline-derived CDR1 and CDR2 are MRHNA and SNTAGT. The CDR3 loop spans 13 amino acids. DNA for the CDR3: TGTGCCAGCAGTGACTCTAGCACCGGGGAGCTGTTTTTT. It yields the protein CASSDSSTGELFF.

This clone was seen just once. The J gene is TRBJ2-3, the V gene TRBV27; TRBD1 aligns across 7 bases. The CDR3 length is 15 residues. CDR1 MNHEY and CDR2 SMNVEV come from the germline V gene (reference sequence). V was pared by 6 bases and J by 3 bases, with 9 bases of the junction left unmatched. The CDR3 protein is CASRWDGQATDTQYF. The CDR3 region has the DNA TGTGCCAGCAGATGGGACGGACAGGCTACAGATACGCAGTATTTT.

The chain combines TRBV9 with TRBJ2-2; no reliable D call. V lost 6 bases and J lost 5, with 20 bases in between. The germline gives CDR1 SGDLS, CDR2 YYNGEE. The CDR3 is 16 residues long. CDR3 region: CASTDFSGPLTGELFF. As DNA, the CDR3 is TGTGCCAGCACCGATTTCTCCGGGCCCCTTACCGGGGAGCTGTTTTTT.

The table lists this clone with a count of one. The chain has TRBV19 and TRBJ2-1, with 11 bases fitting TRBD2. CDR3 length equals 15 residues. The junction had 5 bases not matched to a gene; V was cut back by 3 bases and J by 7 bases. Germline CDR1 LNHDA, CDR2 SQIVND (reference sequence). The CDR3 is CASSIFSGRANEQFF. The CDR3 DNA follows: TGTGCCAGTAGTATTTTTAGCGGGAGGGCGAATGAGCAGTTCTTC.

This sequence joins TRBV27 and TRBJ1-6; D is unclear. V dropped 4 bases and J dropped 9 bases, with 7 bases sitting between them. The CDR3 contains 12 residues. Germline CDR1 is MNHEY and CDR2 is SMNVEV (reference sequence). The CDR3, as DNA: TGTGCCAGCAGTTCCGGGATTTCACCCCTCCACTTT. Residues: CASSSGISPLHF.

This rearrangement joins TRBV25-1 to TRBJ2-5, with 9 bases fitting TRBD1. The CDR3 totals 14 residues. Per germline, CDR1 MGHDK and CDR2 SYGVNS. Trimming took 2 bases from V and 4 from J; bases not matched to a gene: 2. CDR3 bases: TGTGCCAGCAGTGAAGGACAGGGGCTAGAGACCCAGTACTTC. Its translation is CASSEGQGLETQYF.

For the CDR3, the DNA is TGTGCCAGCAGTTTCTATAACACAGATACGCAGTATTTT. It specifies CASSFYNTDTQYF. The chain joins TRBV27 to TRBJ2-3, with D unresolved. The V end was cut by 3 bases, the J end by 2 bases, with 6 bases between. This CDR3 is 13 amino acids long. The germline CDR1 and CDR2 sequences are MNHEY and SMNVEV (reference sequence).

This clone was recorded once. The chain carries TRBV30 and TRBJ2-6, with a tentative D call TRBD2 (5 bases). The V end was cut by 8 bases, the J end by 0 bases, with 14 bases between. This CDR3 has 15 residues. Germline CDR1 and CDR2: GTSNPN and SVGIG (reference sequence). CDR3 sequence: CAREAVLSGANVLTF. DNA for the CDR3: TGTGCCCGAGAAGCGGTCCTCTCTGGGGCCAACGTCCTGACTTTC.

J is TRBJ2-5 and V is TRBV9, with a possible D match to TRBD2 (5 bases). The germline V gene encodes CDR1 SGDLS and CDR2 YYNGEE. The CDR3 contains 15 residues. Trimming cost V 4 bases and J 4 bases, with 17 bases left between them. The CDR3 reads CASSISSGWLETQYF. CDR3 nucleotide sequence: TGTGCCAGCAGCATTAGCAGCGGCTGGCTAGAGACCCAGTACTTC.

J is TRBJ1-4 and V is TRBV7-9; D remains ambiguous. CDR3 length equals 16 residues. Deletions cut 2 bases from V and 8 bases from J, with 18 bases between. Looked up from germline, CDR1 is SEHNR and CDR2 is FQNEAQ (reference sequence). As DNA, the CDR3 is TGTGCCAGCAGCTTACCTTTGCGAGTAATTAAAGAAAAACTGTTTTTT. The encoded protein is CASSLPLRVIKEKLFF. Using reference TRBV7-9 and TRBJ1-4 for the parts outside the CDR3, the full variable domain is DTGVSQNPRHKITKRGQNVTFRCDPISEHNRLYWYRQTLGQGPEFLTYFQNEAQLEKSRLLSDRFSAERPKGSFSTLEIQRTEQGDSAMYLCASSLPLRVIKEKLFFGSGTQLSVL.

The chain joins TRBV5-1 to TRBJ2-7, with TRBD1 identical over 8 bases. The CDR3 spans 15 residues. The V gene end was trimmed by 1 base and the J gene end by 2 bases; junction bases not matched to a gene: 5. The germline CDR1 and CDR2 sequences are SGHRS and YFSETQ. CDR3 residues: CASSLSGQVTYEQYF. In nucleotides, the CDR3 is TGCGCCAGCAGCTTGTCGGGACAGGTCACCTACGAGCAGTACTTC.

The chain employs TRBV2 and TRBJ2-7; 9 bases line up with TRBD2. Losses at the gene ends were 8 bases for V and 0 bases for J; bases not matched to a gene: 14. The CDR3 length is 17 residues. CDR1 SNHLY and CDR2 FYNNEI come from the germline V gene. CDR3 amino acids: CASREVRSSGISYEQYF. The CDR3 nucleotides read TGTGCCAGCCGCGAAGTGAGATCTAGCGGGATCTCCTACGAGCAGTACTTC.

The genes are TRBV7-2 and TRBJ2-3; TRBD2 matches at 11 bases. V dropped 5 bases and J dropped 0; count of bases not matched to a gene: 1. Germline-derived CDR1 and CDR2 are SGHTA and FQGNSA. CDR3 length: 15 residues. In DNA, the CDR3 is TGTGCCAGCAGCGGGACTAGCGGAAGCACAGATACGCAGTATTTT. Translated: CASSGTSGSTDTQYF.

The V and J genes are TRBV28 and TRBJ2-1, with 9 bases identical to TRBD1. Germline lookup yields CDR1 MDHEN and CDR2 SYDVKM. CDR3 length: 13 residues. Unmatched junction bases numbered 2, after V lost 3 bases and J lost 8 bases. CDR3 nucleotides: TGTGCCAGCAGTTTGGGACAGGGTCATGAGCAGTTCTTC. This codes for CASSLGQGHEQFF. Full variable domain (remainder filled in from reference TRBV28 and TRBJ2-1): DVKVTQSSRYLVKRTGEKVFLECVQDMDHENMFWYRQDPGLGLRLIYFSYDVKMKEKGDIPEGYSVSREKKERFSLILESASTNQTSMYLCASSLGQGHEQFFGPGTRLTVL.

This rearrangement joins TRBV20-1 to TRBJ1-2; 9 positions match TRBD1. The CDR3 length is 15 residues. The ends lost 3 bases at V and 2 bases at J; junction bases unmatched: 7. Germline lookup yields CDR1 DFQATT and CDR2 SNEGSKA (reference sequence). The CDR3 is CSASNPDRGNYGYTF. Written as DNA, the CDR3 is TGCAGTGCTAGTAACCCGGACAGGGGAAACTATGGCTACACCTTC.

The CDR3 reads CASATPDRSRVNYGYTF. The CDR3 nucleotides are TGTGCCAGCGCCACTCCGGACAGATCGCGGGTTAACTATGGCTACACCTTC. This chain links TRBV27 with TRBJ1-2; a possible D gene is TRBD1 (6 bases). The CDR3 has 17 amino acids. Germline-derived CDR1 and CDR2 are MNHEY and SMNVEV (reference sequence). V was cut by 8 bases and J by 1 base, with 23 bases left in between.

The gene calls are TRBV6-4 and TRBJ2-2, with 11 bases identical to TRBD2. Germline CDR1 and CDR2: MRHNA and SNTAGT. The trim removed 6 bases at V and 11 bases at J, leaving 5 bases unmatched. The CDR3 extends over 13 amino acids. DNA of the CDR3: TGTGCCAGCAGACCGGGGACTAGCGGTGAGCTGTTTTTT. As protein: CASRPGTSGELFF.

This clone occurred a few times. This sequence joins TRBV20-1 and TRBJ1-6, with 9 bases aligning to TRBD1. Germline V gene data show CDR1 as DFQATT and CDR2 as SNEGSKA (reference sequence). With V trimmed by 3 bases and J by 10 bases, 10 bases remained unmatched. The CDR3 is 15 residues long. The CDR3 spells CSASMTGGLESPLHF. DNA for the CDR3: TGCAGTGCTAGTATGACAGGGGGACTGGAATCACCCCTCCACTTT.

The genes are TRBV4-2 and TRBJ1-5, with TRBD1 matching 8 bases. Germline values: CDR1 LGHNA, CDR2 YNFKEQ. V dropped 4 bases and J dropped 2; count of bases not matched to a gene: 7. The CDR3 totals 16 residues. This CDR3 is CASSPRGLVGNQPQHF. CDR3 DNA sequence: TGTGCCAGCAGCCCCAGGGGGCTGGTAGGCAATCAGCCCCAGCATTTT.

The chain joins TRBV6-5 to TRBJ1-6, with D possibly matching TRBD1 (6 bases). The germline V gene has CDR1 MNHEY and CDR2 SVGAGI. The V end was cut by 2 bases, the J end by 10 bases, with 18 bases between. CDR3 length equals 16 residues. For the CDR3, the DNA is TGTGCCAGCAGTTACCCCGTACAGGGAAAGGAGTCACCCCTCCACTTT. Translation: CASSYPVQGKESPLHF.